These 27 T cell receptor beta chains were sequenced from one sample in a study of cytomegalovirus exposure and HLA in healthy donors (dated by TCRdb to 2016 to 2017). Receptor libraries were prepared by the immunoSEQ multiplex PCR assay. The multiplex PCR relied on a mix of 60 forward primers for TCR Vbeta segments and 13 reverse primers for TCR Jbeta segments. The table was pulled from immuneACCESS by TCRdb, which kept in-frame rearrangements only. Such tables lose some clones; where checked, under half of the loss comes from unresolved V genes, and the rest has no known cause. The sample yields roughly 250,000 clones; approximately 84% were counted once. More than 1.5% of the sample lies in the top ten. The sequenced material came from PBMCs. These receptors all come from a woman in her thirties or forties in good health and CMV-seropositive.

This rearrangement joins TRBV7-2 to TRBJ2-7, with TRBD2 as a possible D gene (6 bases). The CDR3 runs to 13 residues. Trimming cost V 8 bases and J 3 bases, with 14 bases left between them. Germline V lookup: CDR1 SGHTA, CDR2 FQGNSA. CDR3 in amino acids: CASRGAGSYEQYF. The CDR3 DNA reads TGTGCCAGCCGAGGAGCGGGCAGCTACGAGCAGTACTTC.

V is TRBV7-2 and J is TRBJ2-4; 7 nucleotides match TRBD1. This CDR3 comprises 18 residues. With 1 base clipped from V and 2 bases from J, the junction kept 11 bases outside the gene matches. Looked up from germline, CDR1 is SGHTA and CDR2 is FQGNSA. CDR3 bases: TGTGCCAGCAGCTTAGATCGGAACAGGGGCACCTCCAAAAACATTCAGTACTTC. Its protein product is CASSLDRNRGTSKNIQYF. The full variable domain, in which reference TRBV7-2 and TRBJ2-4 provide the parts outside the CDR3, is GAGVSQSPSNKVTEKGKDVELRCDPISGHTALYWYRQSLGQGLEFLIYFQGNSAPDKSGLPSDRFSAERTGGSVSTLTIQRTQQEDSAVYLCASSLDRNRGTSKNIQYFGAGTRLSVL.

The CDR3 loop is CSVARTALYSEAFF. CDR3 nucleotides: TGCAGCGTTGCCCGGACAGCCCTTTATTCTGAAGCTTTCTTT. The V gene is TRBV29-1, the J gene TRBJ1-1, with D possibly being TRBD1 (6 bases). CDR1 and CDR2 (germline): SQVTM, ANQGSEA. Trimming cost V 4 bases and J 6 bases, with 18 bases left between them. This CDR3 has 14 amino acids.

This chain joins TRBV6-1 and TRBJ1-1; 9 bases are a match to TRBD1. The CDR3 spans 15 residues. The J segment lost 2 bases and the V segment lost 3 bases, leaving 4 bases of the junction unmatched. Germline V CDR1 and CDR2: MNHNS, SASEGT. CDR3 nucleotides: TGTGCCAGCAGTGATTCCACAGGGGGCAACACTGAAGCTTTCTTT. Its translation: CASSDSTGGNTEAFF.

The rearrangement links TRBV9 to TRBJ1-1; 9 bases align to TRBD1. The germline gives CDR1 SGDLS, CDR2 YYNGEE. Trimming cost V 0 bases and J 6 bases; bases outside gene matches: 6. This CDR3 is built from 15 residues. DNA for the CDR3: TGTGCCAGCAGCGTAGGGGGACAGGGCTCAGCTGAAGCTTTCTTT. It translates to CASSVGGQGSAEAFF.

This clone has just one count. The gene calls are TRBV28 and TRBJ1-2; D possibly corresponds to TRBD1 (5 bases). The CDR3 sequence is 13 residues long. Trimming removed 5 bases from V and 4 bases from J, with 11 bases in between. Germline V gene data show CDR1 as MDHEN and CDR2 as SYDVKM. The CDR3 reads CASSRDSPYGYTF. The CDR3 nucleotides are TGTGCCAGCAGTCGCGACAGCCCCTATGGCTACACCTTC.

The chain recombines TRBV7-8 with TRBJ2-5; D remains ambiguous. With the DNA end fitting TRBJ2-7 better, the J assignment may be wrong. Germline lookup yields CDR1 SGHVS and CDR2 FQNEAQ. The CDR3 is made up of 11 amino acids. The CDR3: CASSVVNEQYF. Here the CDR3 DNA reads TGTGCCAGCAGCGTCGTAAACGAGCAGTACTTC.

This chain joins TRBV19 and TRBJ2-7, with 7 bases lining up with TRBD1. There are 13 residues in the CDR3. V lost 4 bases to trimming and J lost 5 bases; unmatched junction nucleotides: 5. The germline V gene has CDR1 LNHDA and CDR2 SQIVND (reference sequence). Here the CDR3 DNA reads TGTGCCAGTAGTACCCTGACAGGGAACGAGCAGTACTTC. Its translation: CASSTLTGNEQYF.

The chain couples TRBV30 to TRBJ2-7; the match to TRBD2 covers 7 bases. The CDR3 is made up of 14 amino acids. Unmatched junction bases numbered 9, after V lost 0 bases and J lost 7 bases. The germline gives CDR1 GTSNPN, CDR2 SVGIG (reference sequence). Here the CDR3 reads CAWSVLAGAGEQYF. In nucleotides, the CDR3 is TGTGCCTGGAGTGTACTCGCGGGAGCTGGTGAGCAGTACTTC.

The chain has TRBV7-9 and TRBJ2-3, with a tentative D call TRBD2 (6 bases). V was cut by 4 bases and J by 2 bases, with 13 bases left in between. CDR1 and CDR2 from the germline V gene are SEHNR and FQNEAQ (reference sequence). The CDR3 spans 15 residues. DNA for the CDR3: TGTGCCAGCAGCTCCCGGGCGGGAAACACAGATACGCAGTATTTT. This sequence encodes CASSSRAGNTDTQYF.

The chain links TRBV7-2 to TRBJ2-4; D remains ambiguous. The germline gives CDR1 SGHTA, CDR2 FQGNSA. The CDR3 contains 14 residues. Trimming took off 5 bases at V and 0 bases at J, with 8 bases between the two ends. CDR3: CASSPGLAKNIQYF. For the CDR3, the DNA is TGTGCCAGCAGCCCCGGTCTAGCCAAAAACATTCAGTACTTC.

The V call is TRBV7-6, the J call TRBJ1-1, with 10 bases that match TRBD1. The CDR3 sequence is 14 residues long. The V gene end was trimmed by 5 bases and the J gene end by 4 bases; junction bases not matched to a gene: 4. Germline lookup yields CDR1 SGHVS and CDR2 FNYEAQ. The CDR3 sequence: CASSPGQGSTEAFF. The CDR3 nucleotides are TGTGCCAGCAGCCCGGGACAGGGGAGCACTGAAGCTTTCTTT.

The rearrangement joins TRBV5-6 to TRBJ2-1; D may be TRBD1 (5 bases). This CDR3 spans 14 amino acids. Trimming removed 4 bases at V and 8 bases at J, with 16 bases between. CDR1 SGHDT and CDR2 YYEEEE come from the germline V gene. DNA of the CDR3: TGTGCCAGCAGCCTACAGGCTTTTTTCCATGAGCAGTTCTTC. Translating it yields CASSLQAFFHEQFF.

This chain uses TRBV27 with TRBJ1-1, with D possibly matching TRBD1 (5 bases). CDR3 size: 13 residues. CDR1 and CDR2 from the germline V gene are MNHEY and SMNVEV (reference sequence). V shed 5 bases and J shed 5 bases, with 12 bases lying between them. The CDR3 nucleotides read TGTGCCAGCAGTAAAGAGGGGAGGACTGAAGCTTTCTTT. Amino acid sequence: CASSKEGRTEAFF.

The chain combines TRBV28 with TRBJ2-7; perhaps TRBD2 as D (6 bases). CDR3 length: 14 amino acids. The germline CDR1 and CDR2 sequences are MDHEN and SYDVKM. V was cut by 11 bases and J by 6 bases, with 23 bases left in between. CDR3 in amino acids: CAAGNGRWLGEQYF. CDR3 nucleotides: TGTGCCGCTGGGAACGGGAGATGGTTGGGCGAGCAGTACTTC.

V usage is TRBV5-1 and J usage is TRBJ2-6; D may be TRBD2 (6 bases). The CDR3 loop spans 16 amino acids. Germline loops: CDR1 SGHRS, CDR2 YFSETQ. Trimming cost V 1 base and J 0 bases, with 8 bases left between them. This CDR3 is CASSLSGSSGANVLTF. Written as DNA, the CDR3 is TGCGCCAGCAGCTTGAGCGGGTCCTCTGGGGCCAACGTCCTGACTTTC.

The CDR3 spells CASKFQGTNTGELFF. The CDR3 nucleotides read TGTGCCAGCAAATTCCAGGGGACGAACACCGGGGAGCTGTTTTTT. This chain joins TRBV2 and TRBJ2-2; D may be TRBD1 (6 bases). The CDR3 extends over 15 amino acids. Germline V gene data show CDR1 as SNHLY and CDR2 as FYNNEI. V lost 7 bases and J lost 0, with 12 bases in between. The full variable domain, in which reference TRBV2 and TRBJ2-2 provide the parts outside the CDR3, is EPEVTQTPSHQVTQMGQEVILRCVPISNHLYFYWYRQILGQKVEFLVSFYNNEISEKSEIFDDQFSVERPDGSNFTLKIRSTKLEDSAMYFCASKFQGTNTGELFFGEGSRLTVL.

The chain combines TRBV4-2 with TRBJ2-7; no clear D gene. This CDR3 is 13 amino acids long. Trimming cost V 2 bases and J 9 bases, with 14 bases left between them. From germline, CDR1 is LGHNA and CDR2 YNFKEQ. Here the CDR3 reads CASSQLRRQRQYF. The CDR3 region has the DNA TGTGCCAGCAGCCAATTGAGGCGGCAGCGGCAGTACTTC.

Remarks on this clone: The junction shows a germline mismatch at one end, possibly a read error. V gene TRBV6-6 combines with J gene TRBJ2-6; tentative D call: TRBD1 (5 bases). Germline V lookup: CDR1 MNHNY, CDR2 SVGAGI (reference sequence). This CDR3 has 15 amino acids. The CDR3 DNA follows: TGTGCCAGCAGTTACTCGTCTACTGGGGCCAACGGCCTGACTTTC. Translated, it gives CASSYSSTGANGLTF.

This rearrangement joins TRBV6-5 to TRBJ1-2; maybe TRBD1 (5 bases). V was clipped by 0 bases and J by 4 bases, with 9 bases between them. The CDR3 has 14 residues. CDR1 is MNHEY, CDR2 SVGAGI, per germline. The CDR3 is CASSYSQGGYGYTF. CDR3 nucleotides: TGTGCCAGCAGTTACTCCCAGGGAGGCTATGGCTACACCTTC.

This chain connects TRBV4-1 to TRBJ1-5; D is ambiguous. The germline CDR1 and CDR2 sequences are MGHRA and YSYEKL. V was shortened by 3 bases and J by 7 bases, with 10 bases between the two germline ends. The CDR3 covers 13 residues. CDR3 amino acids: CASSQEGRQPQHF. The CDR3 DNA sequence: TGCGCCAGCAGCCAGGAGGGCAGGCAGCCCCAGCATTTT.

V gene TRBV7-2 combines with J gene TRBJ2-5, with 12 nucleotides matching TRBD2. The length of the CDR3 is 16 residues. Germline loops: CDR1 SGHTA, CDR2 FQGNSA. V shed 0 bases, J shed 5 bases, and the junction held 4 bases outside the gene matches. The CDR3 DNA reads TGTGCCAGCAGCTTAGCTGAGCTAGCGGGGGGGGAGACCCAGTACTTC. Its translation is CASSLAELAGGETQYF.

V is TRBV10-3 and J is TRBJ2-3, with unresolved D. Trimming pared 4 bases from V and 6 bases from J, leaving 8 bases between. Per germline, CDR1 ENHRY and CDR2 SYGVKD. The CDR3 extends over 12 amino acids. CDR3 protein: CAISGLRDTQYF. The CDR3 nucleotides read TGTGCCATCAGTGGCCTCAGGGATACGCAGTATTTT.

The gene calls are TRBV4-1 and TRBJ2-3; 7 bases are a match to TRBD2. From germline, CDR1 is MGHRA and CDR2 YSYEKL. The CDR3 consists of 15 residues. V shed 3 bases and J 2 bases; nucleotides not matched to a gene: 5. CDR3 in amino acids: CASSQTLAATDTQYF. CDR3 in DNA: TGCGCCAGCAGCCAGACCCTAGCGGCCACAGATACGCAGTATTTT.

The genes are TRBV9 and TRBJ1-2; possible D gene TRBD1, 6 bases. Germline CDR1 SGDLS, CDR2 YYNGEE. Trimming shortened V by 3 bases and J by 3 bases, and 6 bases separated the two germline ends. This CDR3 is 12 amino acids long. The CDR3 bases are TGTGCCAGCAGCGGGACAGACTATGGCTACACCTTC. Translating gives CASSGTDYGYTF.

A few counts support this clone. This chain uses TRBV18 with TRBJ1-2; D perhaps matches TRBD1 (5 bases). Germline CDR1 KGHSH, CDR2 LQKENI. V lost 6 bases and J lost 4, with 18 bases in between. This CDR3 contains 15 residues. The CDR3, as DNA: TGTGCCAGCTCCCCCCCAGGACAATATTTCTATGGCTACACCTTC. Protein product: CASSPPGQYFYGYTF.

The genes are TRBV4-2 and TRBJ1-1; D uncertain. The CDR3 is 14 residues long. Trimming cost V 0 bases and J 0 bases, with 5 bases left between them. Per the germline V gene, CDR1 is LGHNA and CDR2 is YNFKEQ. The DNA for the CDR3 is TGTGCCAGCAGCCAAGAGGGCCTGAACACTGAAGCTTTCTTT. Its translation is CASSQEGLNTEAFF.